Listed here are 14 T cell receptor beta chains from one sample, sequenced in a study of cytotoxic CD8 clonotypes in ibrutinib-treated CLL. The assay was immunoSEQ multiplex PCR, and TCRdb's table has in-frame clones only and misses some. The repertoire holds about 130,000 clones, with roughly 88% as singletons. Source: PBMCs, taken after 24 months of ibrutinib treatment. The receptors here all came from a human donor with chronic lymphocytic leukemia.

V is TRBV6-5 and J is TRBJ1-5; no clear D gene. Germline-derived CDR1 and CDR2 are MNHEY and SVGAGI. V was trimmed by 4 bases and J by 0 bases, leaving 13 bases between them. CDR3 size: 16 residues. CDR3 loop: CASSSRATDSNQPQHF. DNA of the CDR3: TGTGCCAGCAGTTCCCGAGCGACGGATAGCAATCAGCCCCAGCATTTT.

The J gene is TRBJ2-7, the V gene TRBV7-9, with 8 bases fitting TRBD1. This CDR3 spans 15 amino acids. V shed 3 bases, J shed 3 bases, and the junction held 7 bases outside the gene matches. Germline CDR1 reads SEHNR; CDR2 reads FQNEAQ (reference sequence). CDR3 protein: CASSLGQDLYYEQYF. The CDR3 DNA is TGTGCCAGCAGCTTGGGACAGGATCTTTACTACGAGCAGTACTTC.

V is TRBV5-1 and J is TRBJ2-2; 9 bases align to TRBD1. This CDR3 region has 16 residues. V shed 3 bases, J shed 1 base, and the junction held 4 bases outside the gene matches. CDR1 is SGHRS, CDR2 YFSETQ, per germline. The CDR3 sequence: CASSSRDRENTGELFF. CDR3 nucleotide sequence: TGCGCCAGCAGCTCGCGGGACAGGGAGAACACCGGGGAGCTGTTTTTT.

The V gene is TRBV27, the J gene TRBJ2-7; 11 bases line up with TRBD2. The germline CDR1 and CDR2 sequences are MNHEY and SMNVEV (reference sequence). Trimming cost V 10 bases and J 0 bases; bases outside gene matches: 11. CDR3 length: 16 amino acids. DNA for the CDR3: TGTGCCACCACAGGACTTAGCGGGGGGGACTCCTACGAGCAGTACTTC. Encoded protein: CATTGLSGGDSYEQYF.

The chain has TRBV6-5 and TRBJ1-3, with D unclear. Germline CDR1 and CDR2: MNHEY and SVGAGI. Deletions cut 0 bases from V and 0 bases from J, with 9 bases between. The CDR3 covers 16 residues. CDR3 sequence: CASSYSQLSSGNTIYF. The CDR3 nucleotides are TGTGCCAGCAGTTACTCTCAGCTGAGCTCTGGAAACACCATATATTTT.

The J gene is TRBJ2-7, the V gene TRBV4-2, with 7 bases identical to TRBD1. V dropped 8 bases and J dropped 5; count of bases not matched to a gene: 12. The CDR3 is made up of 14 amino acids. Germline V gene data show CDR1 as LGHNA and CDR2 as YNFKEQ. The CDR3 nucleotides are TGTGCCAGCCAAAGCTTACAGGGGAACGACGAGCAGTACTTC. Protein product: CASQSLQGNDEQYF.

The chain employs TRBV6-6 and TRBJ2-7; 8 bases fit TRBD1. Germline CDR1 reads MNHNY; CDR2 reads SVGAGI (reference sequence). The length of the CDR3 is 15 residues. Losses at the gene ends were 8 bases for V and 0 bases for J; bases not matched to a gene: 9. CDR3 nucleotide sequence: TGTGCCAGCTCTCGGAGGACAGGGTCCTCCTACGAGCAGTACTTC. Translated: CASSRRTGSSYEQYF.

The chain uses TRBV5-1 and TRBJ2-5; D may be TRBD2 (5 bases). The CDR3 is 13 amino acids. CDR1 is SGHRS, CDR2 YFSETQ, per germline. The V and J ends lost 2 bases and 4 bases respectively, with 9 bases between them. The CDR3 spells CASSLGLGETQYF. Here the CDR3 DNA reads TGCGCCAGCAGCTTAGGACTGGGAGAGACCCAGTACTTC.

The V gene is TRBV7-2, the J gene TRBJ2-5, with 8 bases fitting TRBD1. The CDR3 runs to 14 residues. The germline V gene has CDR1 SGHTA and CDR2 FQGNSA. V lost 4 bases and J lost 4; bases outside the gene matches: 5. This CDR3 reads CASSSGQGGETQYF. For the CDR3, the DNA is TGTGCCAGCAGCTCTGGACAGGGCGGAGAGACCCAGTACTTC.

In its sample, this clone was seen once. The genes are TRBV2 and TRBJ2-1; 10 bases are shared with TRBD2. J lost 2 bases, V lost 6 bases, and 1 base had no gene match. The CDR3 runs 14 residues. Germline CDR1 is SNHLY and CDR2 is FYNNEI. This CDR3 is CASRLAGAYNEQFF. CDR3 bases: TGTGCCAGCAGGCTAGCGGGGGCCTACAATGAGCAGTTCTTC.

The rearrangement uses TRBV7-2 and TRBJ2-3; the D call may be TRBD1 or TRBD2 (5 bases each). The germline V and J ends were trimmed by 1 base and 1 base, with 12 bases remaining between them. Germline-derived CDR1 and CDR2 are SGHTA and FQGNSA. The CDR3 is made up of 16 amino acids. Written as DNA, the CDR3 is TGTGCCAGCAGCTTAGGGTCGGGGCCCCGCACAGATACGCAGTATTTT. Protein product: CASSLGSGPRTDTQYF. Full variable domain (outside the CDR3, taken from reference TRBV7-2 and TRBJ2-3): GAGVSQSPSNKVTEKGKDVELRCDPISGHTALYWYRQSLGQGLEFLIYFQGNSAPDKSGLPSDRFSAERTGGSVSTLTIQRTQQEDSAVYLCASSLGSGPRTDTQYFGPGTRLTVL.

The gene calls are TRBV4-3 and TRBJ1-2; D possibly corresponds to TRBD1 (5 bases). The CDR3 runs to 15 residues. V was trimmed by 4 bases and J by 0 bases, leaving 12 bases between them. CDR1 LGHNA and CDR2 YSLEER come from the germline V gene. CDR3 sequence reads: CASSRHRKSNYGYTF. CDR3 coding DNA: TGCGCCAGCAGCCGGCACAGGAAATCTAACTATGGCTACACCTTC.

V is TRBV30 and J is TRBJ1-3; 8 positions match TRBD1. The CDR3 consists of 15 residues. The V gene's germline CDR1 is GTSNPN and CDR2 SVGIG (reference sequence). V dropped 5 bases and J dropped 0; count of bases not matched to a gene: 6. CDR3 sequence (DNA): TGTGCCTGGGGAGCAGGGGGCTTCTCTGGAAACACCATATATTTT. Translated, it gives CAWGAGGFSGNTIYF.

The chain recombines TRBV11-2 with TRBJ2-4; TRBD2 aligns across 10 bases. V shed 0 bases, J shed 1 base, and the junction held 9 bases outside the gene matches. Germline-derived CDR1 and CDR2 are SGHAT and FQNNGV. This CDR3 has 19 residues. The CDR3 reads CASSLDSSGRASAKNIQYF. The CDR3 DNA reads TGTGCCAGCAGCTTAGATTCCAGCGGGAGGGCTTCGGCCAAAAACATTCAGTACTTC.